This T cell receptor beta chain was identified in a study of siplizumab effects on memory and regulatory T cells. This CDR3 is built from 14 residues. After removal of 7 bases from V and 6 bases from J, the junction contained 8 bases not matched to a gene. Germline CDR1 and CDR2: MNHNS and SASEGT. Note on this clone: Its antigen is not identified.

General observations from the study: Siplizumab produced a significant reduction in alloreactive sequences that were traceable to unstimulated CD4+ memory cells. On average, about 69% of mappable alloreactive CD4+ clones were Treg-derived under siplizumab, against about 30% in controls. Only a minor fraction of alloreactive clones mapped to unstimulated subsets.

Sequencing used immunoSEQ multiplex PCR; TCRdb keeps in-frame clones, though not all of them. Among 100,000 to 120,000 clones, around 93% were seen once, and the ten largest hold approximately 0.32%. The genes are TRBV6-1 and TRBJ1-2; the match to TRBD1 covers 10 bases. This TCR came from a human donor in good health. The sequencing input was CD4+ T cells sorted from blood. Here the CDR3 reads CASIRDRGSDGYTF. CDR3 coding DNA: TGTGCCAGCATTAGGGACAGGGGATCCGATGGCTACACCTTC.